This TCR beta chain was retrieved from a study of T-cell reconstitution after alpha-beta-depleted transplantation in children. Study conclusions and caveats: The origin of alpha-beta T cells about two months after transplant was reportedly several hundred expanded graft clones. Certain patients had high TCRbeta diversity at day 60, and it came from recipient T cells and thymic progenitors that survived. The authors attributed T-cell counts and diversity one year after transplant mostly to newly produced T cells.

This clonotype was counted many times. What it recognizes is unknown. Using unique molecular identifiers, the investigators prepared the TCRbeta library. TCRdb re-analysed the PCR reads in MiXCR, keeping a single row per CDR3 protein. Of approximately 110,000 distinct CDR3 sequences listed, roughly 23% are singletons. V shed 4 bases, J shed 5 bases, and the junction held 9 bases outside the gene matches. The germline gives CDR1 SGHRS, CDR2 YFSETQ. This CDR3 has 16 residues. The specimen comprised PBMCs, mostly from graft donor cells, sampled 180 days after TCRalphabeta/CD19-depleted stem cell transplant. The V call is TRBV5-1, the J call TRBJ2-3, with 11 bases aligning to TRBD2. The clonotype was recovered from a male patient aged 2-10 years who had a stem cell transplant for chronic granulomatous disease, so the T cells may come from the graft donor. The CDR3 DNA follows: TGCGCCAGCAGCGTATTAGCGGGAGGGCCTGGAGATACGCAGTATTTT. Its translation: CASSVLAGGPGDTQYF.